In its sample, the clone carrying this T cell receptor (beta chain) was seen many times. The sample is drawn from a study of patients and donors after allogeneic stem cell transplantation. TCRdb used MiXCR to reprocess the RT-PCR reads, holding one entry per CDR3 protein. Of over 350,000 distinct CDR3 sequences listed, roughly 17% are singletons. Germline assignment: CDR1 MGHRA and CDR2 YSYEKL. The CDR3 covers 16 residues. V was pared by 2 bases and J by 3 bases, with 5 bases of the junction left unmatched. This receptor was taken from a human donor who was either an allogeneic HSCT recipient or a stem cell or donor lymphocyte infusion donor (not recorded which). It is not recorded whose cells these are; they may come from a transplant donor. The source material was blood, either unsorted or a sorted T cell fraction (not recorded which). The chain uses TRBV4-1 and TRBJ2-3; TRBD2 matches 10 bases. The CDR3 loop reads CASSQIPSGRTDTQYF. CDR3 in DNA: TGCGCCAGCAGCCAAATTCCTAGCGGGAGAACAGATACGCAGTATTTT.